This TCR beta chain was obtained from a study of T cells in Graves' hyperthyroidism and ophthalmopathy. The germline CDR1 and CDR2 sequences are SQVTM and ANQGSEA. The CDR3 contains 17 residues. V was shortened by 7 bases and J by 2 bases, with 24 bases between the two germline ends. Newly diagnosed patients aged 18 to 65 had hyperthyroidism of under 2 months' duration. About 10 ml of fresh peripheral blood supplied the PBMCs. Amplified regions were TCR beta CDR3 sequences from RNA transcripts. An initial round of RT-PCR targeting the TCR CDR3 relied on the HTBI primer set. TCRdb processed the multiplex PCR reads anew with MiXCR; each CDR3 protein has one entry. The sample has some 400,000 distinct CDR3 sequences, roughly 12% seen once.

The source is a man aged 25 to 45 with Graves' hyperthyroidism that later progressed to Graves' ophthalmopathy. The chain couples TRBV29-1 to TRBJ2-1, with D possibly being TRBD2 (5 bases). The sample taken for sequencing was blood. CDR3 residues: CSGTRLPGAGTYNEQFF. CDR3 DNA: TGCAGCGGCACCCGACTACCCGGAGCTGGGACCTACAATGAGCAGTTCTTC.